This T cell receptor (beta chain) appears in the sequencing data of a study of T cell responses to AZD1222 COVID-19 vaccine (dated by TCRdb to the early 2020s). For the wider study: A total of around 240 trial participants underwent TCR sequencing, of whom 200 to 220 had received two doses of AZD1222 and about 25 had received two doses of the MenACWY control vaccine. Trial participants were enrolled by age into 18-55, 56-69 and 70-plus year subgroups, with approximately 150, 30 and 60 TCR-sequenced participants respectively.

What the time point label conveys for this sample: about 28 days (+/-7) after the second vaccine dose. Because spike-specific TCR depth and breadth did not differ between the two schedules, AZD1222 recipients who got a second dose at roughly 4 weeks were pooled with those who got a second dose at roughly 12 weeks. The vaccinee samples were drawn from two UK trials, COV001 and COV002, one of which was a single-blind randomized controlled phase 2/3 trial testing AZD1222 (ChAdOx1 nCoV-19) in healthy adults. Trial participant PBMC samples were collected at day 0 and day 28 after the second dose for TCRbeta chain sequencing. Sequences SGHKS (CDR1) and YYEKEE (CDR2) are obtained from the germline V gene (reference sequence). The CDR3 runs 16 residues from the cysteine to the phenylalanine. The CDR3 DNA has 48 bases and is translated from base 1. Germline trimming: 1 base from V, 11 bases from J; junction bases outside gene matches: 12.

The CDR3 regions of human TCRbeta chains were analyzed by immunosequencing. Turning to the authors' computational methods: Repertoire TCRs were checked for matches against a reference library of SARS-CoV-2-specific TCRs that had been generated using the MIRA antigen-specificity platform. Breadth was defined as the fraction of unique TCRs that were SARS-CoV-2-associated. Depth was defined as the fraction of total T cells that were SARS-CoV-2-associated. Each spike-specific TCR was assigned to its reactive spike region and to a CD4 or CD8 class using the MIRA data. Log10-transformed breadth and depth values were compared by one-way ANOVA with Sidak's multiple comparisons tests. Sourced from immuneACCESS, this table was stored by TCRdb with only in-frame sequences that have V and J called. A share of the clones is absent; for the studies checked, an unresolved V gene accounts for under half, and the remainder has no known explanation. V and J calls and clone size follow that table, whereas D and trimming were derived from the DNA. This sample comprises approximately 80,000 clones, roughly 85% of them detected only once. The biggest ten clones account for over 9.5% of the sample.

Points on this clone: What antigen it recognizes has not been identified. It has no much larger one-base neighbor in the sample; base qualities were not kept.

Summary of the overall study and its limitations: Spike-specific TCR breadth and depth rose significantly after two AZD1222 doses compared with day 0 and with MenACWY recipients. Epitopes outside the regions mutated in the B.1.351 and B.1.1.7 variants were reportedly recognized by nearly half of the unique spike-specific TCRs. The 56-69-year group was small, and its depth increase did not reach significance, likely because of low power. Participants were mostly white British and included more females than males, and it was suggested by the authors that clonal diversity may have been underestimated. No day 14 peak-response samples were available, so repertoires were characterized only after the peak T cell response. Only a handful of AZD1222 recipients were SARS-CoV-2 seropositive at baseline, limiting conclusions about previously exposed vaccinees. The vaccine-associated CD4 TCRs covered the entire spike protein, and the dominant responses fell in regions 160-218 and 743-854.

Sequencing used peripheral blood, obtained 28 days after the second AZD1222 dose. The rearranged segments are TRBV5-5 and TRBJ1-6, and TRBD1 aligns with 7 junction nucleotides. This clonotype originated in an adult who received the AZD1222 COVID-19 vaccine. The CDR3 loop reads CASSLSGTELSTPLHF. The DNA sequence is TGTGCCAGCAGCTTGTCCGGGACAGAGCTTTCAACACCCCTCCACTTT.